Following are 24 T cell receptor beta chains from one sample sequenced in a study of T cell changes during pregnancy in multiple sclerosis (dated by TCRdb to about 2019). Libraries were made using the immunoSEQ multiplex PCR assay. The source is immuneACCESS, and TCRdb retained only in-frame sequences with V and J called. Part of the clones is not carried over; for the studies checked, unresolved V genes explain less than half of this, and the remainder is unexplained. Recorded for this sample are about 60,000 clones; roughly nine tenths of them occurred a single time. 0.8% to 1% of the sample comes from the top ten. This specimen consisted of peripheral blood, obtained before pregnancy. Source of these receptors: a female donor with multiple sclerosis, enrolled in a pregnancy study.

The gene calls are TRBV5-6 and TRBJ1-1, with TRBD1 matching over 7 bases. The CDR3 is made up of 19 amino acids. CDR1 SGHDT and CDR2 YYEEEE come from the germline V gene. The junction had 15 bases not matched to a gene; V was cut back by 1 base and J by 0 bases. CDR3 sequence (DNA): TGTGCCAGCAGCTTGCCTATTACCCGAGTGACAGGGTTGAACACTGAAGCTTTCTTT. Protein: CASSLPITRVTGLNTEAFF.

The gene calls are TRBV11-1 and TRBJ1-1, with TRBD1 matching 7 bases. The CDR3 is made up of 16 amino acids. With V trimmed by 5 bases and J by 1 base, 10 bases remained unmatched. Germline values: CDR1 SGHAT, CDR2 FQDESV (reference sequence). The CDR3 spells CASSGRQGQTNTEAFF. The CDR3 coding sequence is TGTGCCAGCAGCGGACGACAGGGACAAACGAACACTGAAGCTTTCTTT.

This clone is a singleton in its sample. The chain carries TRBV19 and TRBJ1-1; 11 nucleotides agree with TRBD1. This CDR3 spans 16 amino acids. Germline V gene data show CDR1 as LNHDA and CDR2 as SQIVND (reference sequence). V dropped 4 bases and J dropped 6; count of bases not matched to a gene: 10. This CDR3 is CASSTGQGGIRPEAFF. In DNA form, the CDR3 reads TGTGCCAGTAGTACGGGACAGGGGGGGATTAGGCCTGAAGCTTTCTTT.

This clone was picked up one time. This sequence joins TRBV7-9 and TRBJ2-7; 7 bases align to TRBD1. V shed 5 bases and J 2 bases; nucleotides not matched to a gene: 9. This CDR3 has 15 residues. Germline V gives CDR1 SEHNR, CDR2 FQNEAQ (reference sequence). DNA of the CDR3: TGTGCCAGCAGCAAAACAGGGGCCTCTACCTACGAGCAGTACTTC. Amino acids: CASSKTGASTYEQYF.

The chain recombines TRBV7-2 with TRBJ2-3; 8 positions match TRBD2. J lost 1 base, V lost 1 base, and 7 bases had no gene match. Germline V lookup: CDR1 SGHTA, CDR2 FQGNSA. The CDR3 contains 17 residues. The CDR3: CASSLGRGGHGTDTQYF. CDR3 nucleotides: TGTGCCAGCAGCTTAGGCCGGGGGGGGCATGGCACAGATACGCAGTATTTT.

This sequence joins TRBV6-5 and TRBJ2-1; TRBD2 agrees at 10 bases. J lost 10 bases, V lost 4 bases, and 7 bases had no gene match. The CDR3 sequence is 14 residues long. Germline assignment: CDR1 MNHEY and CDR2 SVGAGI. The CDR3 loop is CASSSLAGEGEQFF. The DNA of the CDR3 is TGTGCCAGCAGTTCCCTAGCGGGGGAGGGGGAGCAGTTCTTC.

The genes are TRBV5-6 and TRBJ2-1; tentatively, D is TRBD1 (5 bases). There are 17 residues in the CDR3. From germline, CDR1 is SGHDT and CDR2 YYEEEE. V lost 4 bases and J 0 bases, leaving 17 bases between the germline ends. CDR3 region: CASSELLGASSYNEQFF. In nucleotides, the CDR3 is TGTGCCAGCAGCGAGCTGCTAGGGGCCTCCTCCTACAATGAGCAGTTCTTC.

This rearrangement joins TRBV14 to TRBJ2-7, with TRBD1 matching 7 bases. CDR3 length equals 15 residues. V shed 1 base and J 4 bases; nucleotides not matched to a gene: 7. Germline CDR1 SGHDN, CDR2 FVKESK. The CDR3 protein is CASSQGQGERYEQYF. The CDR3 coding sequence is TGTGCCAGCAGCCAAGGGCAGGGGGAGAGGTACGAGCAGTACTTC.

The rearrangement links TRBV4-1 to TRBJ1-2; perhaps TRBD1 as D (5 bases). The germline V gene encodes CDR1 MGHRA and CDR2 YSYEKL. Trimming stripped 0 bases from V and 5 bases from J, with 10 bases between. The CDR3 is 14 residues long. CDR3 amino acids: CASSQEVRGYGYTF. DNA for the CDR3: TGCGCCAGCAGCCAAGAAGTCCGGGGGTATGGCTACACCTTC.

V and J are TRBV23-1 and TRBJ1-1, with TRBD1 matching 8 bases. TRBV23-1 is placed among ORFs of uncertain function. V dropped 4 bases and J dropped 4; count of bases not matched to a gene: 2. The CDR3 extends over 13 amino acids. The CDR3 sequence: CASSPQGGTEAFF. The CDR3 DNA is TGCGCCAGCAGTCCACAGGGGGGCACTGAAGCTTTCTTT.

The CDR3 nucleotides read TGTGCCATCAGTGAGTCAGCGGGGGGACAACAGCCCCAGCATTTT. Translated: CAISESAGGQQPQHF. This sequence joins TRBV10-3 and TRBJ1-5; perhaps TRBD1 as D (6 bases). Trimming removed 0 bases at V and 7 bases at J, with 13 bases between. Looked up from germline, CDR1 is ENHRY and CDR2 is SYGVKD. The CDR3 has 15 amino acids.

This clone was recorded only once. The chain links TRBV9 to TRBJ1-1; 7 positions match TRBD1. This CDR3 comprises 15 residues. The germline gives CDR1 SGDLS, CDR2 YYNGEE. V lost 5 bases to trimming and J lost 0 bases; unmatched junction nucleotides: 7. The CDR3 bases are TGTGCCAGCAGAACTGGACAGGACCTGAACACTGAAGCTTTCTTT. Translated: CASRTGQDLNTEAFF.

V is TRBV7-7 and J is TRBJ2-6; D gene ambiguous. Per germline, CDR1 SSHAT and CDR2 FNYEAQ (reference sequence). The V end lost 7 bases, the J end lost 3 bases, and 10 bases lay between the germline ends. The CDR3 length is 14 residues. In DNA, the CDR3 is TGTGCCAGCACTCCCGAGGTTGGGGCCAACGTCCTGACTTTC. Its protein product is CASTPEVGANVLTF.

The rearrangement uses TRBV7-9 and TRBJ2-1; 9 positions match TRBD2. V lost 4 bases, J lost 0 bases, and 7 bases stayed unmatched. CDR1 and CDR2 (germline): SEHNR, FQNEAQ (reference sequence). The CDR3 has 17 residues. This CDR3 reads CASSSVGRGGSYNEQFF. The CDR3 DNA is TGTGCCAGCAGCTCGGTGGGGCGGGGGGGCTCCTACAATGAGCAGTTCTTC.

The V gene is TRBV6-1, the J gene TRBJ2-7; 9 bases agree with TRBD1. Germline-derived CDR1 and CDR2 are MNHNS and SASEGT. This CDR3 comprises 15 residues. Unmatched junction bases numbered 7, after V lost 2 bases and J lost 5 bases. CDR3 in DNA: TGTGCCAGCAGTGAATACGGGACAGGGCGCGACGAGCAGTACTTC. Translating gives CASSEYGTGRDEQYF.

The chain couples TRBV30 to TRBJ2-2; D is possibly TRBD2 (7 bases). V gave up 8 bases and J gave up 1 base, with 20 bases separating them. CDR3 size: 16 residues. In germline, CDR1 is GTSNPN, CDR2 SVGIG (reference sequence). The CDR3 spells CARTVGGALNTGELFF. CDR3 DNA: TGTGCCCGTACGGTTGGGGGGGCCTTGAACACCGGGGAGCTGTTTTTT.

The chain is built from TRBV25-1 and TRBJ1-1; D perhaps matches TRBD1 (5 bases). Germline V CDR1 and CDR2: MGHDK, SYGVNS. The V end was cut by 4 bases, the J end by 5 bases, with 14 bases between. The CDR3 loop spans 14 amino acids. The chain's CDR3 is CASSGTGGTTEAFF. The CDR3 DNA is TGTGCCAGCAGTGGGACCGGGGGAACGACTGAAGCTTTCTTT.

This clone was recorded only once. This rearrangement joins TRBV7-2 to TRBJ2-5; TRBD1 is a possible D gene (7 bases). V shed 7 bases and J shed 1 base, with 22 bases lying between them. The CDR3 totals 17 residues. Germline CDR1 and CDR2: SGHTA and FQGNSA. The CDR3: CASTQGGRKGAQETQYF. CDR3 DNA: TGTGCCAGCACCCAAGGAGGGAGGAAGGGGGCCCAAGAGACCCAGTACTTC.

This chain links TRBV7-2 with TRBJ2-7; D is perhaps TRBD1 (5 bases). Trimming took off 3 bases at V and 0 bases at J, with 12 bases between the two ends. The CDR3 loop spans 15 amino acids. Germline CDR1 is SGHTA and CDR2 is FQGNSA. The CDR3 is CASSLTVMNSYEQYF. The CDR3 region has the DNA TGTGCCAGCAGCTTGACAGTTATGAACTCCTACGAGCAGTACTTC.

This clone was recorded once. V is TRBV7-6 and J is TRBJ2-7, with D possibly matching TRBD1 (7 bases). Germline CDR1 SGHVS, CDR2 FNYEAQ. The CDR3 loop spans 15 amino acids. V was cut by 5 bases and J by 3 bases, with 17 bases left in between. CDR3 protein: CASSQGGGGRYEQYF. The CDR3 DNA is TGTGCCAGCAGCCAGGGGGGAGGTGGGCGCTACGAGCAGTACTTC.

The rearrangement joins TRBV6-4 to TRBJ2-3; TRBD2 matches 9 bases. This CDR3 region has 15 residues. V lost 3 bases, J lost 1 base, and 2 bases stayed unmatched. Germline-derived CDR1 and CDR2 are MRHNA and SNTAGT. The CDR3 protein is CASSEIAGGTDTQYF. In DNA form, the CDR3 reads TGTGCCAGCAGTGAAATAGCGGGGGGCACAGATACGCAGTATTTT.

The sample holds a few counts of this clone. This chain connects TRBV6-5 to TRBJ1-1, with TRBD1 matching 10 bases. With 0 bases clipped from V and 6 bases from J, the junction kept 4 bases outside the gene matches. From germline, CDR1 is MNHEY and CDR2 SVGAGI. The CDR3 is 15 residues long. CDR3 sequence reads: CASSYSGQGVPEAFF. DNA for the CDR3: TGTGCCAGCAGTTACTCAGGACAGGGGGTGCCTGAAGCTTTCTTT.

This chain uses TRBV10-3 with TRBJ1-2; 8 nucleotides agree with TRBD1. V lost 7 bases to trimming and J lost 3 bases; unmatched junction nucleotides: 7. The CDR3 spans 14 residues. Looked up from germline, CDR1 is ENHRY and CDR2 is SYGVKD. This chain's CDR3 is CAITGQGGDYGYTF. CDR3 nucleotides: TGTGCCATCACCGGACAGGGTGGCGACTATGGCTACACCTTC.

This clone was observed a handful of times. The chain combines TRBV19 with TRBJ1-1, with a possible D match to TRBD1 (6 bases). The germline CDR1 and CDR2 sequences are LNHDA and SQIVND (reference sequence). The V gene lost 5 bases and the J gene lost 1 base, with 8 bases spanning the gap. The CDR3 length is 13 residues. In nucleotides, the CDR3 is TGTGCCAGTAGTCACAGGGAGAACACTGAAGCTTTCTTT. As protein: CASSHRENTEAFF.